The clone carrying this TCR beta chain was recorded a few times. Antigen: not known. TCRdb processed the RT-PCR reads anew with MiXCR; each CDR3 protein has one entry. The repertoire holds 650,000 to 700,000 distinct CDR3 sequences, 15% to 18% seen once, with under 14% in the top ten. This record comes from a study of response to subunit inactivated influenza vaccine. Study-level findings and limits: Each seasonal influenza vaccination recruits few new T cells, the authors suggested.

Germline V gives CDR1 LNHNV, CDR2 YYDKDF (reference sequence). The CDR3 contains 16 residues. The V segment lost 5 bases and the J segment 6 bases; nucleotides outside the gene matches: 8. This clonotype was obtained from a man aged 45-60 years who received an inactivated influenza vaccine. Material: PBMCs from blood, obtained roughly 13 days after vaccination. The V and J genes are TRBV15 and TRBJ2-1; 12 bases align to TRBD2. The DNA for the CDR3 is TGTGCCACCAGCCCTCGGACTAGCGGGGACCGCAATGAGCAGTTCTTC. Amino acids: CATSPRTSGDRNEQFF.